This T cell receptor (beta chain) comes out of a study of T cell responses to AZD1222 COVID-19 vaccine. Study in general: Pooling was applied to second doses at about 4 or about 12 weeks.

As regards this clone: Its cognate antigen is unknown.

The germline CDR1 and CDR2 sequences are SGHTA and FQGTGA. The V end lost 6 bases, the J end lost 5 bases, and 24 bases lay between the germline ends. The CDR3 has 17 residues. Sequencing was performed with immunoSEQ multiplex PCR; in TCRdb, only in-frame clones are kept and a portion is missing. The sample comprises around 78,000 clones, roughly 84% of which are singletons, and around 24% rests with the top ten. Findings and caveats of the study: The donors showed a predominance of white British ancestry and of females, with possible underestimation of clonal diversity. Seropositive status at baseline applied to only five or six AZD1222 recipients.

The source of this sequence is an adult in good health. The rearrangement links TRBV7-3 to TRBJ2-3; D is uncertain. The source material was peripheral blood, sampled on day 0 of AZD1222 vaccination. Here the CDR3 reads CASSPFGSGLSGDTQYF. CDR3 DNA sequence: TGTGCCAGCAGTCCGTTTGGGTCAGGTTTGAGTGGAGATACGCAGTATTTT. Full variable domain (missing parts from reference TRBV7-3 and TRBJ2-3): GAGVSQTPSNKVTEKGKYVELRCDPISGHTALYWYRQSLGQGPEFLIYFQGTGAADDSGLPNDRFFAVRPEGSVSTLKIQRTERGDSAVYLCASSPFGSGLSGDTQYFGPGTRLTVL.